This T cell receptor beta chain was recorded in a study of blood T cell repertoires in COVID-19. The data were produced by immunoSEQ multiplex PCR, yet TCRdb's version contains in-frame clones alone and is incomplete. The sample records some 140,000 clones, approximately 79% being singletons. Living in 24 US areas, the participants were between roughly 18 and 89 years of age. Assignments of participants to cohorts depended upon their own reported clinical history. Trimming took 0 bases from V and 4 from J; bases not matched to a gene: 6. The germline V gene encodes CDR1 MGHRA and CDR2 YSYEKL. This CDR3 is 17 amino acids long.

The V and J genes are TRBV4-1 and TRBJ2-1; 10 nucleotides agree with TRBD2. This sequence was found in a man in his forties with acute COVID-19. Specimen: PBMCs or T cells enriched from blood (not recorded which). CDR3 protein: CASSQDSLAGAYNEQFF. The CDR3 nucleotides are TGCGCCAGCAGCCAAGATTCGCTAGCGGGGGCGTACAATGAGCAGTTCTTC.